The entry below gives a single TCR beta chain sequence along with its context. The CDR3 consists of 15 residues. Germline loops: CDR1 LGHDT, CDR2 YNNKEL (reference sequence). The V gene end was trimmed by 3 bases and the J gene end by 1 base; junction bases not matched to a gene: 4. A single record per CDR3 protein comes from TCRdb applying MiXCR to the RT-PCR reads. The sample has 650,000 to 800,000 distinct CDR3 sequences; about 14% are singletons. The genes are TRBV3-1 and TRBJ2-5; 8 bases align to TRBD2. This TCR derives from a female donor in good health, serving as a healthy control. Specimen: memory CD4+ T cells from blood. CDR3 sequence: CASSQIGRGQETQYF. CDR3 nucleotide sequence: TGTGCCAGCAGCCAGATCGGGAGGGGCCAAGAGACCCAGTACTTC.